The T cell receptor beta chain under discussion was sequenced for a study of CD8+ T cells in alopecia areata. As for this clone: No antigen is known for it.

The CDR3 loop spans 12 amino acids. The ends were cut back, 2 bases at V and 8 bases at J, with 10 bases in the middle. Germline V gene data show CDR1 as GTSNPN and CDR2 as SVGIG (reference sequence). Treatment specified: oral pan-JAK inhibitor, 5-10 mg twice daily. From PBMCs, CD4+ and CD8+ T cells were sorted. Following extraction, RNA underwent reverse transcription to cDNA, which served as the sequencing template. Method: immunoSEQ multiplex PCR; TCRdb's copy keeps in-frame clones and lacks some. The table lists around 190,000 clones, more than 50% of them singletons. Study-level points and caveats: Scalp clonality and expanded CD8+ clones among the top 100 showed significant decreases with tofacitinib.

This sample comprised CD4+ T cells sorted from blood, obtained at week 24, from a patient treated with tofacitinib. The genes are TRBV30 and TRBJ2-1; tentative D call: TRBD2 (5 bases). The source of this sequence is a human donor with alopecia areata. The CDR3 DNA follows: TGTGCCTGGAGTCGCAGGAGGCATGAGCAGTTCTTC. Its protein is CAWSRRRHEQFF. Based on the CDR3 plus reference TRBV30 and TRBJ2-1, the full variable domain is SQTIHQWPATLVQPVGSPLSLECTVEGTSNPNLYWYRQAAGRGLQLLFYSVGIGQISSEVPQNLSASRPQDRQFILSSKKLLLSDSGFYLCAWSRRRHEQFFGPGTRLTVL.